One sample yielded the 25 T cell receptor beta chains listed below, sequenced in a study of early T cells in non-severe SARS-CoV-2 infection. TCRdb called the 5' RACE reads again in MiXCR, with one record for every CDR3 protein. The repertoire holds approximately 64,000 distinct CDR3 sequences, roughly 18% seen once, with roughly 8.2% in the top ten. The source was whole blood, collected at baseline. The receptor source for this set is an adult who was a healthcare worker with PCR-confirmed SARS-CoV-2 infection or an uninfected control (not recorded which).

In DNA, the CDR3 is TGCAGCGTTGAAGATAAGTTCGGGGCAGGGAAGGGACATGGCTACACCTTC. Its protein product is CSVEDKFGAGKGHGYTF. The rearrangement links TRBV29-1 to TRBJ1-2, with D possibly matching TRBD1 (5 bases). The CDR3 length is 17 residues. Germline values: CDR1 SQVTM, CDR2 ANQGSEA. Trimming left V 0 bases short and J 6 bases short, with 23 bases between.

The J gene is TRBJ1-2, the V gene TRBV12-3 or TRBV12-4, with TRBD1 identical over 8 bases. J gave up 0 bases and V 6 bases, and 6 bases lay outside the gene matches. The CDR3 is 15 residues long. CDR3 sequence (DNA): TGTGCCAGCAGCCCCCAGGGGGCATCTAACTATGGCTACACCTTC. Protein product: CASSPQGASNYGYTF.

The chain employs TRBV3-1 and TRBJ1-6; TRBD1 matches at 11 bases. The V and J ends lost 4 bases and 7 bases, in that order; junction bases with no gene match: 3. CDR1 is LGHDT and CDR2 is YNNKEL in the germline V gene (reference sequence). This CDR3 contains 15 residues. The CDR3 nucleotides are TGTGCCAGCAGCCCGGGGGACAGGGGGAATTCACCCCTCCACTTT. Translation gives CASSPGDRGNSPLHF. Based on the CDR3 plus reference TRBV3-1 and TRBJ1-6, the full variable domain is DTAVSQTPKYLVTQMGNDKSIKCEQNLGHDTMYWYKQDSKKFLKIMFSYNNKELIINETVPNRFSPKSPDKAHLNLHINSLELGDSAVYFCASSPGDRGNSPLHFGNGTRLTVT.

In this sample, this clonotype turned up a few times. The rearrangement uses TRBV19 and TRBJ2-1, with 11 nucleotides matching TRBD2. CDR1 is LNHDA, CDR2 SQIVND, per germline (reference sequence). The CDR3 has 19 amino acids. Losses at the gene ends were 4 bases for V and 0 bases for J; bases not matched to a gene: 11. The CDR3 region is CASSTSPTSGASSYNEQFF. The CDR3 nucleotides are TGTGCCAGTAGTACTTCTCCGACTAGCGGGGCTAGCTCCTACAATGAGCAGTTCTTC.

The chain is built from TRBV11-2 and TRBJ2-7; D is unresolved. V lost 5 bases, J lost 2 bases, and 16 bases lay in between. CDR3 size: 15 residues. CDR1 and CDR2 (germline): SGHAT, FQNNGV. CDR3 in DNA: TGTGCCAGCAGCCCTTCCACACAGTCAGCCTACGAGCAGTACTTC. Residues: CASSPSTQSAYEQYF.

The sample holds a few counts of this clonotype. The CDR3 DNA reads TGTGCCAGCAGCTTGGTCGGGGGGCATCAGCCCCAGCATTTT. As protein: CASSLVGGHQPQHF. The genes are TRBV5-5 and TRBJ1-5, with D maybe TRBD1 (6 bases). The CDR3 length is 14 residues. V gave up 0 bases and J gave up 5 bases, with 9 bases separating them. Germline CDR1 reads SGHKS; CDR2 reads YYEKEE (reference sequence).

The chain has TRBV9 and TRBJ2-1, with 7 bases lining up with TRBD2. The CDR3 spans 16 residues. The junction had 11 bases not matched to a gene; V was cut back by 3 bases and J by 5 bases. Germline assignment: CDR1 SGDLS and CDR2 YYNGEE. The CDR3 region is CASSGGPGLPNNEQFF. DNA of the CDR3: TGTGCCAGCAGCGGGGGACCGGGACTACCCAACAATGAGCAGTTCTTC.

This clonotype showed up just a few times. The V gene is TRBV10-3, the J gene TRBJ2-5; 8 positions match TRBD2. The CDR3 runs to 15 residues. CDR1 is ENHRY and CDR2 is SYGVKD in the germline V gene. V trimming: 0 bases; J trimming: 2 bases; junction bases outside the gene matches: 2. Here the CDR3 DNA reads TGTGCCATCAGTGAGTCCCCTAGCGGGCAAGAGACCCAGTACTTC. Its protein product is CAISESPSGQETQYF.

At least ten counts were recorded for this clonotype. This chain uses TRBV5-4 with TRBJ2-3; no clear D gene. Deletions cut 1 base from V and 2 bases from J, with 5 bases between. This CDR3 spans 13 amino acids. CDR1 and CDR2 (germline): SGHNT, YYREEE (reference sequence). The CDR3 loop reads CASSLTPTDTQYF. CDR3 DNA sequence: TGTGCCAGCAGCTTGACCCCCACAGATACGCAGTATTTT.

This chain links TRBV5-4 with TRBJ2-3; D is perhaps TRBD1 (6 bases). Looked up from germline, CDR1 is SGHNT and CDR2 is YYREEE (reference sequence). The CDR3 spans 16 residues. V was cut by 4 bases and J by 2 bases, with 17 bases left in between. In DNA form, the CDR3 reads TGTGCCAGCAGCCCCTCTTTGAGGGGGTCCACAGATACGCAGTATTTT. This sequence encodes CASSPSLRGSTDTQYF.

V usage is TRBV4-2 and J usage is TRBJ1-4; no definite D call. V lost 4 bases to trimming and J lost 6 bases, with 15 bases between them. Germline CDR1 LGHNA, CDR2 YNFKEQ. The CDR3 loop spans 15 amino acids. CDR3 sequence reads: CASSRSESIDEKLFF. DNA of the CDR3: TGTGCCAGCAGCCGCTCGGAATCGATCGATGAAAAACTGTTTTTT.

Many counts were recorded for this clonotype. The V and J genes are TRBV6-2 or TRBV6-3 and TRBJ2-2; 8 bases map to TRBD1. The CDR3 is made up of 15 amino acids. Trimming removed 2 bases from V and 6 bases from J; junction bases left unmatched: 5. Germline assignment: CDR1 MNHEY and CDR2 SVGEGT. The CDR3 sequence is CASSYMRTGPGELFF. DNA for the CDR3: TGTGCCAGCAGTTACATGCGGACAGGGCCCGGGGAGCTGTTTTTT.

The chain joins TRBV18 to TRBJ2-7, with D possibly matching TRBD2 (5 bases). Germline CDR1 reads KGHSH; CDR2 reads LQKENI. This CDR3 is 13 amino acids long. V was trimmed by 3 bases and J by 4 bases, leaving 10 bases between them. This CDR3 is CASSPSPGYEQYF. The DNA of the CDR3 is TGTGCCAGCTCACCCTCGCCGGGGTACGAGCAGTACTTC.

The chain employs TRBV28 and TRBJ2-2; no definite D call. Germline CDR1 MDHEN, CDR2 SYDVKM. Trimming removed 10 bases from V and 4 bases from J, with 13 bases in between. This CDR3 is 13 amino acids long. The CDR3 loop reads CATTARTTGELFF. The CDR3 DNA follows: TGTGCCACCACGGCCAGAACCACCGGGGAGCTGTTTTTT.

This clonotype has more than one count but fewer than ten. The chain is built from TRBV9 and TRBJ2-7; D is ambiguous. Germline loops: CDR1 SGDLS, CDR2 YYNGEE. The V gene lost 4 bases and the J gene lost 3 bases, with 8 bases spanning the gap. CDR3 length: 12 amino acids. CDR3 nucleotide sequence: TGTGCCAGCAGCCCAGGCCTCTACGAGCAGTACTTC. This encodes CASSPGLYEQYF.

The chain employs TRBV5-1 and TRBJ2-7; 9 nucleotides line up with TRBD1. In germline, CDR1 is SGHRS, CDR2 YFSETQ. Trimming removed 4 bases from V and 2 bases from J; junction bases left unmatched: 7. This CDR3 has 15 residues. CDR3 amino acids: CASSPGTGRTYEQYF. The CDR3 DNA reads as TGCGCCAGCAGCCCTGGGACAGGGAGGACCTACGAGCAGTACTTC.

This clonotype was seen ten or more times. The rearrangement uses TRBV7-9 and TRBJ2-2; either TRBD1 or TRBD2 may fit D (6 bases each). Germline values: CDR1 SEHNR, CDR2 FQNEAQ (reference sequence). This CDR3 comprises 14 residues. V was shortened by 10 bases and J by 5 bases, with 17 bases between the two germline ends. The CDR3 DNA reads TGTGCCATCCCATTGAGGGGGGAGACCGGGGAGCTGTTTTTT. This translates into CAIPLRGETGELFF.

The chain links TRBV7-6 to TRBJ2-2, with D possibly TRBD2 on 5 matching bases. V was clipped by 4 bases and J by 6 bases, with 15 bases between them. This CDR3 is 15 amino acids long. The germline CDR1 and CDR2 sequences are SGHVS and FNYEAQ. This chain's CDR3 is CASSSDGESSGELFF. DNA of the CDR3: TGTGCCAGCAGCTCGGACGGGGAGAGCTCCGGGGAGCTGTTTTTT.

The CDR3 bases are TGTATCTTGTGGGCCGGAACTGAAGCTTTCTTT. Translating it yields CILWAGTEAFF. This chain connects TRBV7-2 to TRBJ1-1; D unclear. This CDR3 contains 11 residues. Germline values: CDR1 SGHTA, CDR2 FQGNSA.

A few counts support this clonotype. The chain has TRBV12-3 or TRBV12-4 and TRBJ2-1; no clear D. Trimming pared 7 bases from V and 7 bases from J, leaving 11 bases between. The CDR3 runs 12 residues. CDR3 protein: CASTAVYNEQFF. The CDR3 region has the DNA TGTGCCAGCACCGCCGTTTATAATGAGCAGTTCTTC.

V gene TRBV29-1 combines with J gene TRBJ2-1; 11 bases line up with TRBD2. CDR3 length: 17 residues. The V gene's germline CDR1 is SQVTM and CDR2 ANQGSEA. Trimming cost V 3 bases and J 3 bases; bases outside gene matches: 10. The CDR3 loop is CSVDQPLLAGGYNEQFF. The CDR3 coding sequence is TGCAGCGTTGACCAGCCCCTTCTAGCGGGAGGCTACAATGAGCAGTTCTTC.

This clonotype turned up a few times. The chain is built from TRBV5-6 and TRBJ2-7; 7 bases are shared with TRBD1. CDR3 length: 13 residues. V lost 3 bases to trimming and J lost 3 bases; unmatched junction nucleotides: 3. CDR1 is SGHDT, CDR2 YYEEEE, per germline. CDR3 region: CASSSGQVYEQYF. The CDR3 nucleotides are TGTGCCAGCAGCTCCGGACAGGTCTACGAGCAGTACTTC.

This clonotype turned up a few times. The V call is TRBV7-7, the J call TRBJ2-5; 7 bases fit TRBD2. Germline V gene sequence: CDR1 SSHAT, CDR2 FNYEAQ (reference sequence). Germline trimming cut 3 bases from V and 9 bases from J; bases unmatched to any gene: 10. The length of the CDR3 is 14 residues. The CDR3 DNA follows: TGTGCCAGCAGCTTCGCAAGCGGGGACTGGGCCCAGTACTTC. Protein sequence: CASSFASGDWAQYF. Based on the CDR3 plus reference TRBV7-7 and TRBJ2-5, the full variable domain is GAGVSQSPRYKVTKRGQDVTLRCDPISSHATLYWYQQALGQGPEFLTYFNYEAQPDKSGLPSDRFSAERPEGSISTLTIQRTEQRDSAMYRCASSFASGDWAQYFGPGTRLLVL.

The genes are TRBV7-9 and TRBJ2-2; a possible D gene is TRBD1 (5 bases). Trimming took 4 bases from V and 6 from J, leaving 18 bases between them. Germline CDR1 reads SEHNR; CDR2 reads FQNEAQ (reference sequence). The CDR3 has 16 amino acids. DNA for the CDR3: TGTGCCAGCAGCTCCAGGGTGGTTCGGATCCCCGGGGAGCTGTTTTTT. Encoded protein: CASSSRVVRIPGELFF. Variable domain in full (rest from reference TRBV7-9 and TRBJ2-2): DTGVSQNPRHKITKRGQNVTFRCDPISEHNRLYWYRQTLGQGPEFLTYFQNEAQLEKSRLLSDRFSAERPKGSFSTLEIQRTEQGDSAMYLCASSSRVVRIPGELFFGEGSRLTVL.

A few counts support this clonotype. The V call is TRBV20-1, the J call TRBJ2-3; either TRBD1 or TRBD2 may supply D (6 bases each). The V and J ends lost 1 base and 3 bases respectively, with 14 bases between them. CDR3 length: 15 amino acids. Germline V lookup: CDR1 DFQATT, CDR2 SNEGSKA (reference sequence). The CDR3 coding sequence is TGCAGTGCTAGAGCGAGGGGGGTTCGGACAGATACGCAGTATTTT. Its protein product is CSARARGVRTDTQYF.